The 18 T cell receptor beta chains reported below all come from one sample, sequenced in a study of neurological immune-mediated disorders. Indicated time point: longitudinal time-point 1 (baseline). TCRdb recomputed calls from the 5' RACE reads with MiXCR, one row per CDR3 protein. The table shows tens of thousands of distinct CDR3 sequences, with around 3.1% occurring only once. The sequenced sample consisted of PBMCs. The receptors shown here come from a woman aged 55-70 years with multiple sclerosis.

This clonotype was observed many times. The chain carries TRBV11-2 and TRBJ2-5; D is possibly TRBD2 (6 bases). CDR1 is SGHAT and CDR2 is FQNNGV in the germline V gene. Trimming cost V 1 base and J 3 bases, with 15 bases left between them. The CDR3 has 16 amino acids. The CDR3 DNA reads as TGTGCCAGCAGCTTAGTCGCGGGGTTAAGAGAAGAGACCCAGTACTTC. It encodes CASSLVAGLREETQYF. The full variable domain, completed using reference TRBV11-2 and TRBJ2-5, is EAGVAQSPRYKIIEKRQSVAFWCNPISGHATLYWYQQILGQGPKLLIQFQNNGVVDDSQLPKDRFSAERLKGVDSTLKIQPAKLEDSAVYLCASSLVAGLREETQYFGPGTRLLVL.

This clonotype was counted many times. The rearrangement links TRBV5-6 to TRBJ2-5; D ambiguous. This CDR3 has 16 residues. CDR1 is SGHDT, CDR2 YYEEEE, per germline. Trimming pared 0 bases from V and 2 bases from J, leaving 14 bases between. Here the CDR3 DNA reads TGTGCCAGCAGCTTGGGTATGGGGATTGGGCAAGAGACCCAGTACTTC. This sequence encodes CASSLGMGIGQETQYF.

V usage is TRBV5-1 and J usage is TRBJ2-3, with TRBD1 matching over 7 bases. From germline, CDR1 is SGHRS and CDR2 YFSETQ. The V and J ends lost 2 bases and 5 bases, in that order; junction bases with no gene match: 8. This CDR3 has 15 amino acids. The CDR3 protein is CASSFYRGSGDTQYF. The CDR3 bases are TGCGCCAGCAGCTTCTACAGGGGCTCGGGAGATACGCAGTATTTT.

This clonotype was seen a few times. This may be a read error: a much more frequent sequence differs by one nucleotide. This sequence joins TRBV20-1 and TRBJ2-5, with 9 positions matching TRBD1. This CDR3 comprises 11 residues. The germline CDR1 and CDR2 sequences are DFQATT and SNEGSKA (reference sequence). CDR3 sequence reads: CSVRTGENQYF. The CDR3, as DNA: TGCAGTGTCAGGACAGGGGAGAACCAGTACTTC.

About this clonotype itself: With a much larger clone just one base away, this may be a read error. The V gene is TRBV5-1, the J gene TRBJ2-3; D gene unclear. This CDR3 spans 15 amino acids. Trimming left V 1 base short and J 0 bases short, with 9 bases between. Germline V gene data show CDR1 as SGHRS and CDR2 as YFSETQ. The CDR3, as DNA: TGCGCCAGCAGCTTGACTATCGGTAGCACAGATACGCAGTATTTT. It codes for CASSLTIGSTDTQYF.

This clonotype was counted at least ten times. The gene calls are TRBV15 and TRBJ1-2; D is ambiguous. Deletions cut 0 bases from V and 5 bases from J, with 10 bases between. In germline, CDR1 is LNHNV, CDR2 YYDKDF (reference sequence). The CDR3 loop spans 14 amino acids. CDR3 sequence (DNA): TGTGCCACCAGCAGAGATGTTGGGGTATATGGCTACACCTTC. Its protein product is CATSRDVGVYGYTF.

This clonotype showed up many times. The CDR3 reads CASSTSGHQPQHF. The CDR3 bases are TGTGCCAGCAGCACCTCAGGACATCAGCCCCAGCATTTT. The chain uses TRBV5-6 and TRBJ1-5; D unclear. The CDR3 has 13 residues. Looked up from germline, CDR1 is SGHDT and CDR2 is YYEEEE. The V gene lost 4 bases and the J gene lost 5 bases, with 10 bases spanning the gap.

This clonotype has a count of ten or more. The chain uses TRBV10-2 and TRBJ2-5, with 7 positions matching TRBD1. Germline V gene lookup returns CDR1 WSHSY and CDR2 SAAADI. Germline trimming cut 6 bases from V and 4 bases from J; bases unmatched to any gene: 2. The CDR3 is 12 amino acids. The CDR3 DNA sequence: TGCGCCAGCAGCAGACAGGGAGAGACCCAGTACTTC. It is translated as CASSRQGETQYF.

This clonotype occurred a few times. The genes are TRBV5-1 and TRBJ1-3, with 8 bases lining up with TRBD1. CDR1 is SGHRS and CDR2 is YFSETQ in the germline V gene. The CDR3 extends over 17 amino acids. J gave up 12 bases and V 3 bases, and 20 bases lay outside the gene matches. The CDR3 here is CASSSGPGQAAGKNIYF. CDR3 nucleotides: TGCGCCAGCAGCTCGGGACCGGGACAGGCAGCTGGAAAAAACATATATTTT.

This clonotype was seen at least ten times. The J gene is TRBJ1-1, the V gene TRBV7-9; D unresolved. The germline gives CDR1 SEHNR, CDR2 FQNEAQ (reference sequence). The CDR3 runs to 13 residues. Trimming shortened V by 3 bases and J by 0 bases, and 5 bases separated the two germline ends. The CDR3 region is CASSFGMNTEAFF. For the CDR3, the DNA is TGTGCCAGCAGCTTTGGCATGAACACTGAAGCTTTCTTT.

V usage is TRBV11-2 and J usage is TRBJ2-7; TRBD2 matches at 15 bases. Germline V gene lookup returns CDR1 SGHAT and CDR2 FQNNGV. There are 18 residues in the CDR3. Trimming cost V 6 bases and J 3 bases; bases outside gene matches: 12. In nucleotides, the CDR3 is TGTGCCAGCAGTAGACAGGAGGGACTAGCGGGGGGATTCTACGAGCAGTACTTC. As protein: CASSRQEGLAGGFYEQYF.

The table lists this clonotype with many counts. The chain uses TRBV20-1 and TRBJ2-1; 8 positions agree with TRBD2. Germline values: CDR1 DFQATT, CDR2 SNEGSKA (reference sequence). The CDR3 is 15 residues long. The trim removed 6 bases at V and 4 bases at J, leaving 11 bases unmatched. CDR3 coding DNA: TGCAGTGCGGACCGAACTAGCGGAGTTTACAATGAGCAGTTCTTC. As protein: CSADRTSGVYNEQFF.

There are many counts of this clonotype. V usage is TRBV6-6 and J usage is TRBJ2-7; 7 bases match TRBD1. Germline V lookup: CDR1 MNHNY, CDR2 SVGAGI (reference sequence). Trimming cost V 7 bases and J 3 bases; bases outside gene matches: 9. The CDR3 is 14 amino acids. The CDR3 here is CASNIQGFIYEQYF. The CDR3, as DNA: TGTGCCAGCAACATACAGGGGTTTATCTACGAGCAGTACTTC.

This clonotype was seen at least ten times. The rearrangement links TRBV12-3 or TRBV12-4 to TRBJ2-1; the match to TRBD2 covers 10 bases. The CDR3 has 16 residues. V was pared by 5 bases and J by 3 bases, with 7 bases of the junction left unmatched. CDR3 sequence (DNA): TGTGCCAGCAGTCCGCTCAGCGGGGGGGGCTACAATGAGCAGTTCTTC. Amino acids: CASSPLSGGGYNEQFF.

This clonotype was seen only a few times. Possible read error: a much larger clone is one base away. The chain uses TRBV28 and TRBJ2-7; D ambiguous. Germline V CDR1 and CDR2: MDHEN, SYDVKM. The CDR3 runs to 12 residues. CDR3 protein: CDSSLVSYEQYF. CDR3 DNA: TGTGACAGCAGTTTAGTCTCCTACGAGCAGTACTTC.

This clonotype showed up many times. V gene TRBV7-2 combines with J gene TRBJ1-5, with a tentative D call TRBD1 (5 bases). Germline values: CDR1 SGHTA, CDR2 FQGNSA. This CDR3 region has 15 residues. V shed 5 bases and J shed 2 bases, with 13 bases lying between them. CDR3 coding DNA: TGTGCCAGCAGCCCCACGGGGGGAGGCAATCAGCCCCAGCATTTT. This codes for CASSPTGGGNQPQHF. Looking up the rest from reference TRBV7-2 and TRBJ1-5 gives the full variable domain: GAGVSQSPSNKVTEKGKDVELRCDPISGHTALYWYRQSLGQGLEFLIYFQGNSAPDKSGLPSDRFSAERTGGSVSTLTIQRTQQEDSAVYLCASSPTGGGNQPQHFGDGTRLSIL.

This clonotype was seen many times. The chain couples TRBV20-1 to TRBJ1-6; 8 bases fit TRBD1. Looked up from germline, CDR1 is DFQATT and CDR2 is SNEGSKA (reference sequence). There are 15 residues in the CDR3. V dropped 5 bases and J dropped 7; count of bases not matched to a gene: 10. CDR3 nucleotide sequence: TGCAGTGCTCCCCGAGCAGGGGGCACGAATTCACCCCTCCACTTT. Residues: CSAPRAGGTNSPLHF.

On this clonotype itself: A much larger clone lies one base from this, so it may be a read error. The chain recombines TRBV20-1 with TRBJ2-1; TRBD2 agrees at 8 bases. The germline gives CDR1 DFQATT, CDR2 SNEGSKA (reference sequence). The length of the CDR3 is 14 residues. The CDR3, as DNA: TGCAGTGCTAGAGTGGTAGCGGGGTTGCCTGAGAAGTTCTTC. Protein: CSARVVAGLPEKFF.